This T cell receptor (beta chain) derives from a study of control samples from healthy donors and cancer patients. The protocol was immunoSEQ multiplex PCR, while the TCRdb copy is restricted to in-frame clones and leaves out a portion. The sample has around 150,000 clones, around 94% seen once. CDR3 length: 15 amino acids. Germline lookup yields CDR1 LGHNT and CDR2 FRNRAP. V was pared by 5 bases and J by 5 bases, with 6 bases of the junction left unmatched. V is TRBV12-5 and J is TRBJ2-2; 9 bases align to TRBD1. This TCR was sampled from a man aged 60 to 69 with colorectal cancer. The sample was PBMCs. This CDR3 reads CASGRDRVETGELFF. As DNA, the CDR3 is TGTGCTAGTGGTCGGGACAGGGTAGAAACCGGGGAGCTGTTTTTT.